The sample holds a few counts of the clone carrying this T cell receptor beta chain. This entry comes from a study of blood T cell repertoires in COVID-19. As for the study in general: PBMCs, B-cell-depleted T cells, or T cells provided the cDNA or gDNA that made up the material.

In the original workflow: By means of reference gene primer amplification, nucleated cell counts were estimated. The method was immunoSEQ multiplex PCR; TCRdb's version includes in-frame clones alone and lacks a portion of them. V, J and clone size are those of that table, while D and trimming were read from the DNA. The sample contains 100,000 to 150,000 clones, approximately 70% of which appear only once. V dropped 1 base and J dropped 8; count of bases not matched to a gene: 5. The CDR3 consists of 15 residues. In germline, CDR1 is MNHNS, CDR2 SASEGT. The rearrangement joins TRBV6-1 to TRBJ1-6; 7 nucleotides line up with TRBD1. The specimen sequenced was peripheral blood. The source of this sequence is a woman in her sixties or seventies with acute or convalescent COVID-19. This CDR3 is CASSEDRGGYSPLHF. DNA for the CDR3: TGTGCCAGCAGTGAAGACAGGGGTGGGTATTCACCCCTCCACTTT.